Listed below are T cell receptor beta chains from one sample, sequenced in a study of T cell changes during pregnancy in multiple sclerosis. Assay used: immunoSEQ multiplex PCR; TCRdb lists only in-frame clones, some missing. This sample has tens of thousands of clones, with roughly 94% found just once. The specimen was peripheral blood, collected before pregnancy. These receptors came from a female donor with multiple sclerosis, enrolled in a pregnancy study. CDR3s include the opening cysteine and the closing phenylalanine or tryptophan. A D gene is named only where the DNA matches it firmly. Rows give clone size only sometimes, using once, few, many, or a class for an expanded clone.

.,TRBV5-1,TRBJ2-5,TRBD1,CASSSGTAKETQYF,TGCGCCAGCAGCTCTGGGACAGCCAAAGAGACCCAGTACTTC
.,TRBV6-5,TRBJ2-3,.,CASSSQGSTDTQYF,TGTGCCAGCAGTTCTCAGGGTTCAACAGATACGCAGTATTTT
.,TRBV7-3,TRBJ2-7,.,CASSPGGGGEQYF,TGTGCCAGCAGCCCGGGCGGAGGCGGGGAGCAGTACTTC
once,TRBV20-1,TRBJ1-1,.,CSAVTAVQAFF,TGCAGTGCTGTGACAGCCGTACAAGCTTTCTTT
.,TRBV10-2,TRBJ2-2,.,CASREEGGHGELFF,TGCGCCAGCAGAGAGGAGGGGGGGCACGGGGAGCTGTTTTTT
.,TRBV25-1,TRBJ1-4,.,CASIIHPKVGATNEKLFF,TGTGCCAGCATCATCCATCCCAAGGTCGGGGCAACTAATGAAAAACTGTTTTTT
.,TRBV19,TRBJ2-1,.,CASSISVLEGTPLNEQFF,.
.,TRBV9,TRBJ1-3,.,CASSVVGAESGNTIYF,TGTGCCAGCAGCGTAGTTGGGGCCGAGTCTGGAAACACCATATATTTT
.,TRBV10-3,TRBJ2-2,TRBD1,CAISWTGMADGELFF,TGTGCCATCAGTTGGACAGGGATGGCGGACGGGGAGCTGTTTTTT
.,TRBV30,TRBJ2-6,.,CAWSSKPGAGANVLTF,TGTGCCTGGAGTTCCAAACCAGGGGCTGGGGCCAACGTCCTGACTTTC
.,TRBV7-9,TRBJ2-6,TRBD1,CASTPQPGQGISGANVLTF,TGTGCCAGCACCCCGCAGCCGGGACAGGGAATATCTGGGGCCAACGTCCTGACTTTC
.,TRBV2,TRBJ1-1,.,CASRADSNTEAFF,TGTGCCAGCAGGGCAGACAGTAACACTGAAGCTTTCTTT
.,TRBV6-1,TRBJ1-2,.,CASSESSGNNYGYTF,TGTGCCAGCAGTGAATCGTCAGGGAATAACTATGGCTACACCTTC
.,TRBV5-4,TRBJ2-5,TRBD2,CASSPGTSGGAGETQYF,TGTGCCAGCAGCCCAGGGACTAGCGGGGGGGCCGGGGAGACCCAGTACTTC
once,TRBV6-5,TRBJ2-1,.,CASSNYNEQFF,TGTGCCAGCAGCAACTACAATGAGCAGTTCTTC
.,TRBV25-1,TRBJ1-3,.,CASLSYSGNTIYF,TGTGCCAGCCTTAGTTACTCTGGAAACACCATATATTTT
.,TRBV6-5,TRBJ2-7,TRBD1,CASRGTGKYEQYF,TGTGCCAGCAGGGGGACAGGGAAGTACGAGCAGTACTTC
.,TRBV6-5,TRBJ2-7,TRBD1,CASRGQGYHEQYF,TGTGCCAGCCGAGGACAGGGGTATCACGAGCAGTACTTC
.,TRBV7-8,TRBJ1-2,TRBD1,CASSLTGEHYGYTF,TGTGCCAGCAGCTTAACAGGGGAGCACTATGGCTACACCTTC
.,TRBV15,TRBJ1-2,.,CATSRGHNYGYTF,TGTGCCACCAGCAGAGGACACAACTATGGCTACACCTTC
.,TRBV27,TRBJ2-1,TRBD2,CATWAGGTYNEQFF,TGTGCCACATGGGCGGGGGGGACCTACAATGAGCAGTTCTTC
.,TRBV19,TRBJ2-7,.,CASSGPGHSYEQYF,TGTGCCAGTAGTGGGCCGGGACACTCCTACGAGCAGTACTTC
.,TRBV9,TRBJ2-1,TRBD2,CASSAVGTSGGNNEQFF,TGTGCCAGCAGCGCCGTCGGGACTAGCGGGGGGAACAATGAGCAGTTCTTC
.,TRBV18,TRBJ2-1,TRBD2,CASSPPPTSGGVYNEQFF,TGTGCCAGCTCACCACCTCCGACTAGCGGGGGGGTATACAATGAGCAGTTCTTC
once,TRBV5-1,TRBJ2-7,TRBD1,CASSFGGGTGTYEQYF,TGCGCCAGCAGCTTCGGTGGTGGGACAGGGACCTACGAGCAGTACTTC
once,TRBV6-5,TRBJ1-3,.,CASSYTSRRAGNTIYF,TGTGCCAGCAGTTACACTTCCCGTCGGGCTGGAAACACCATATATTTT
.,TRBV9,TRBJ2-2,.,CASSLRTGELFF,TGTGCCAGCAGCCTCCGCACCGGGGAGCTGTTTTTT
.,TRBV19,TRBJ1-2,.,CASRMTVGGYTF,TGTGCCAGTAGGATGACTGTTGGCGGCTACACCTTC
.,TRBV19,TRBJ1-1,.,CATRAGTRNTEAFF,TGTGCCACCAGAGCCGGGACACGGAACACTGAAGCTTTCTTT
.,TRBV18,TRBJ1-1,.,CASSPRIQVSQAFF,TGTGCCAGCTCACCGCGGATTCAAGTAAGTCAAGCTTTCTTT
.,TRBV29-1,TRBJ2-3,.,CSVGADWRRTATDTQYF,TGCAGCGTTGGGGCGGATTGGCGGCGGACAGCCACAGATACGCAGTATTTT
.,TRBV5-1,TRBJ1-1,.,CASSLALGATEAFF,TGCGCCAGCAGCTTGGCCCTGGGGGCCACTGAAGCTTTCTTT
.,TRBV2,TRBJ1-1,.,CASREGSIGAFF,TGTGCCAGCCGTGAGGGTAGCATCGGAGCTTTCTTT
.,TRBV19,TRBJ2-7,TRBD1,CASSIDRTGLVREQYF,TGTGCCAGTAGTATAGATCGGACAGGGTTAGTCCGCGAGCAGTACTTC
.,TRBV7-8,TRBJ1-2,.,CASSLRTRDYNYGYTF,TGTGCCAGCAGCTTACGGACGCGAGACTATAACTATGGCTACACCTTC
.,TRBV10-2,TRBJ2-1,.,CASSARNEQFF,TGCGCCAGCTCCGCCAGGAATGAGCAGTTCTTC
.,TRBV19,TRBJ1-2,.,CASSIVLGAADYGYTF,TGTGCCAGTAGTATCGTCCTTGGGGCGGCCGACTATGGCTACACCTTC
.,TRBV18,TRBJ1-3,.,CASSPLQLGGNTIYF,TGTGCCAGCTCACCACTACAGCTGGGTGGAAACACCATATATTTT